One and the same sample provided the 28 T cell receptor beta chains below, sequenced in a study of T cell changes during pregnancy in multiple sclerosis. Method: immunoSEQ multiplex PCR; TCRdb's copy keeps in-frame clones and lacks some. This sample has 50,000 to 80,000 clones, with more than 85% found just once. Material: CD8+ T cells from peripheral blood mononuclear cells, obtained before pregnancy. These receptors were obtained from a female donor with multiple sclerosis, enrolled in a pregnancy study.

V is TRBV5-5 and J is TRBJ2-5; perhaps TRBD1 as D (7 bases). The germline gives CDR1 SGHKS, CDR2 YYEKEE (reference sequence). V lost 2 bases and J 5 bases, leaving 10 bases between the germline ends. The CDR3 loop spans 13 amino acids. The CDR3 region has the DNA TGTGCCAGCAGCTTACCAGGGGGGGAGACCCAGTACTTC. It translates to CASSLPGGETQYF.

The chain links TRBV5-8 to TRBJ1-1; 9 positions agree with TRBD1. The junction had 7 bases not matched to a gene; V was cut back by 4 bases and J by 3 bases. This CDR3 has 15 amino acids. CDR1 and CDR2 (germline): SGHTS, YDEGEE. In DNA form, the CDR3 reads TGTGCCAGCAGCGAAATGACAGGGGGGGACACTGAAGCTTTCTTT. This encodes CASSEMTGGDTEAFF.

This clone qualifies as medium-sized. The chain has TRBV5-6 and TRBJ2-7; weak D call: TRBD2 (7 bases). Trimming cost V 1 base and J 4 bases, with 27 bases left between them. This CDR3 has 19 amino acids. In germline, CDR1 is SGHDT, CDR2 YYEEEE. Written as DNA, the CDR3 is TGTGCCAGCAGCTTGAACTGGTCGCGAGGGGGGGCGAGTAGGTACGAGCAGTACTTC. It codes for CASSLNWSRGGASRYEQYF.

This chain links TRBV27 with TRBJ2-1; 12 bases are a match to TRBD2. Germline V lookup: CDR1 MNHEY, CDR2 SMNVEV (reference sequence). The CDR3 totals 16 residues. Trimming at V came to 5 bases and at J to 6 bases, leaving 8 bases not matched to a gene. The CDR3 loop reads CASSPLPSGGANEQFF. DNA of the CDR3: TGTGCCAGCAGTCCCCTACCTAGCGGGGGGGCCAATGAGCAGTTCTTC.

The V and J genes are TRBV2 and TRBJ1-2; TRBD1 matches at 8 bases. The germline V gene encodes CDR1 SNHLY and CDR2 FYNNEI. The ends lost 6 bases at V and 4 bases at J; junction bases unmatched: 7. The CDR3 has 14 residues. The DNA for the CDR3 is TGTGCCAGCAGAATACGGGACAGGTCCTATGGCTACACCTTC. Translating it yields CASRIRDRSYGYTF.

Only one count was recorded for this clone. V is TRBV7-9 and J is TRBJ2-2; TRBD2 is a possible D gene (5 bases). Trimming removed 1 base from V and 3 bases from J, with 6 bases in between. This CDR3 region has 14 residues. Germline CDR1 is SEHNR and CDR2 is FQNEAQ (reference sequence). The CDR3 region has the DNA TGTGCCAGCAGCTTAGTCGGGGACACCGGGGAGCTGTTTTTT. The encoded protein is CASSLVGDTGELFF.

This clone was picked up one time. The V gene is TRBV7-9, the J gene TRBJ1-1; TRBD1 is a possible D gene (6 bases). CDR1 and CDR2 (germline): SEHNR, FQNEAQ (reference sequence). The V end lost 5 bases, the J end lost 1 base, and 14 bases lay between the germline ends. The CDR3 totals 15 residues. CDR3 bases: TGTGCCAGCAGCCAAGGGTGGGGGCAGAACACTGAAGCTTTCTTT. It codes for CASSQGWGQNTEAFF.

V and J are TRBV6-1 and TRBJ1-3; D gene uncertain. Trimming pared 5 bases from V and 4 bases from J, leaving 12 bases between. The CDR3 covers 14 residues. Looked up from germline, CDR1 is MNHNS and CDR2 is SASEGT. The CDR3 nucleotides read TGTGCCAGCAGTTTGCAGGAATTCGGAAACACCATATATTTT. It translates to CASSLQEFGNTIYF.

J is TRBJ1-2 and V is TRBV15; D is ambiguous. The CDR3 is 12 amino acids. Germline CDR1 and CDR2: LNHNV and YYDKDF (reference sequence). With 4 bases removed from V and 3 bases from J, the gap between germline ends came to 6 bases. The CDR3 DNA is TGTGCCACCAGCATCCGGGACTATGGCTACACCTTC. It yields the protein CATSIRDYGYTF.

V usage is TRBV6-1 and J usage is TRBJ1-1; D gene unclear. Trimming removed 4 bases at V and 0 bases at J, with 9 bases between. The CDR3 totals 14 residues. From germline, CDR1 is MNHNS and CDR2 SASEGT. CDR3 sequence (DNA): TGTGCCAGCAGTGCAACGGTCGTGAACACTGAAGCTTTCTTT. Translating gives CASSATVVNTEAFF.

J is TRBJ1-5 and V is TRBV4-1; no reliable D call. Germline lookup yields CDR1 MGHRA and CDR2 YSYEKL. This CDR3 has 14 residues. V dropped 0 bases and J dropped 7 bases, with 10 bases sitting between them. The CDR3 coding sequence is TGCGCCAGCAGCCAAGATATGGGAGGACAGCCCCAGCATTTT. This codes for CASSQDMGGQPQHF.

This chain uses TRBV7-9 with TRBJ1-1; 9 nucleotides agree with TRBD1. Germline CDR1 is SEHNR and CDR2 is FQNEAQ (reference sequence). This CDR3 comprises 17 residues. With 2 bases clipped from V and 0 bases from J, the junction kept 7 bases outside the gene matches. CDR3 residues: CASSLIVGQGMNTEAFF. The CDR3 region has the DNA TGTGCCAGCAGCTTAATCGTGGGACAGGGTATGAACACTGAAGCTTTCTTT.

This chain connects TRBV4-1 to TRBJ2-5, with a weak D call TRBD2 (7 bases). Per the germline V gene, CDR1 is MGHRA and CDR2 is YSYEKL. This CDR3 has 17 amino acids. V was shortened by 6 bases and J by 2 bases, with 22 bases between the two germline ends. The CDR3 region has the DNA TGCGCCAGCAGTCCGAGCGGGACATCTGAAATTCAAGAGACCCAGTACTTC. Protein: CASSPSGTSEIQETQYF.

The genes are TRBV13 and TRBJ1-1; 8 bases align to TRBD1. V lost 0 bases, J lost 8 bases, and 14 bases stayed unmatched. This CDR3 spans 17 amino acids. CDR1 PRHDT and CDR2 FYEKMQ come from the germline V gene (reference sequence). The CDR3 reads CASSLGRGGTGLREAFF. CDR3 bases: TGTGCCAGCAGCTTAGGACGTGGGGGGACAGGTCTTAGGGAAGCTTTCTTT.

The chain recombines TRBV18 with TRBJ2-7, with 9 bases that match TRBD1. Looked up from germline, CDR1 is KGHSH and CDR2 is LQKENI. V trimming: 6 bases; J trimming: 5 bases; junction bases outside the gene matches: 14. This CDR3 has 16 residues. The CDR3 is CASSPVGTGLIHEQYF. DNA for the CDR3: TGTGCCAGCTCGCCGGTGGGGACAGGGCTTATACACGAGCAGTACTTC.

The chain has TRBV6-1 and TRBJ2-7, with 9 nucleotides matching TRBD1. The CDR3 consists of 15 residues. Losses at the gene ends were 8 bases for V and 4 bases for J; bases not matched to a gene: 12. Looked up from germline, CDR1 is MNHNS and CDR2 is SASEGT. The CDR3 protein is CASGVGTGRVYEQYF. In DNA, the CDR3 is TGTGCCAGCGGGGTTGGGACAGGGCGGGTTTACGAGCAGTACTTC.

On this clone: This specimen includes other DNA sequences encoding the same CDR3. The chain joins TRBV6-5 to TRBJ2-2; D possibly corresponds to TRBD1 (6 bases). Germline CDR1 and CDR2: MNHEY and SVGAGI. V lost 7 bases and J lost 3, with 15 bases in between. There are 15 residues in the CDR3. CDR3 sequence (DNA): TGTGCCAGCACCACGGGCCAGGGGTACACCGGGGAGCTGTTTTTT. It specifies CASTTGQGYTGELFF.

This chain uses TRBV11-2 with TRBJ2-1; 8 nucleotides match TRBD1. Germline CDR1 reads SGHAT; CDR2 reads FQNNGV. The length of the CDR3 is 15 residues. Trimming took 5 bases from V and 1 from J; bases not matched to a gene: 4. The CDR3 sequence: CASSQGQGSYNEQFF. The CDR3 nucleotides read TGTGCCAGCAGCCAAGGACAGGGTTCCTACAATGAGCAGTTCTTC.

Remarks on this clone: Additional DNA sequences in this sample encode the identical CDR3. The chain combines TRBV2 with TRBJ2-1; TRBD2 matches 8 bases. The germline V gene has CDR1 SNHLY and CDR2 FYNNEI. V shed 7 bases and J 10 bases; nucleotides not matched to a gene: 3. The length of the CDR3 is 11 residues. CDR3 residues: CASIERGEQFF. The CDR3 DNA follows: TGTGCCAGCATCGAGCGGGGGGAGCAGTTCTTC.

The V and J genes are TRBV9 and TRBJ1-4; 7 bases fit TRBD1. Germline V gene data show CDR1 as SGDLS and CDR2 as YYNGEE. The CDR3 has 16 amino acids. V shed 4 bases and J 4 bases; nucleotides not matched to a gene: 10. CDR3 in amino acids: CASSTGGQPINEKLFF. CDR3 coding DNA: TGTGCCAGCAGCACTGGGGGACAGCCTATTAATGAAAAACTGTTTTTT.

In DNA form, the CDR3 reads TGCGCCAGCAGCCTCGCCTCGGCAGGGACAGGTTCTGAAAAACTGTTTTTT. Protein sequence: CASSLASAGTGSEKLFF. The chain links TRBV5-1 to TRBJ1-4; the match to TRBD1 covers 8 bases. V shed 4 bases and J 7 bases; nucleotides not matched to a gene: 15. Germline CDR1 is SGHRS and CDR2 is YFSETQ. CDR3 length equals 17 residues.

This chain connects TRBV27 to TRBJ2-2, with 11 nucleotides matching TRBD1. The CDR3 has 14 residues. Germline V gene data show CDR1 as MNHEY and CDR2 as SMNVEV (reference sequence). With 4 bases clipped from V and 6 bases from J, the junction kept 1 base outside the gene matches. The CDR3 loop reads CASSWTGGSGELFF. As DNA, the CDR3 is TGTGCCAGCAGTTGGACAGGGGGCTCCGGGGAGCTGTTTTTT.

The chain combines TRBV5-4 with TRBJ1-2; 8 bases match TRBD1. Germline CDR1 SGHNT, CDR2 YYREEE (reference sequence). The V and J ends lost 4 bases and 7 bases, in that order; junction bases with no gene match: 6. CDR3 length: 13 amino acids. The CDR3 loop is CASSEDRDFGYTF. The CDR3, as DNA: TGTGCCAGCAGCGAGGACAGGGACTTTGGCTACACCTTC.

This clone was picked up one time. The chain employs TRBV19 and TRBJ1-5, with D unresolved. V shed 6 bases and J shed 1 base, with 10 bases lying between them. This CDR3 has 14 amino acids. Germline CDR1 reads LNHDA; CDR2 reads SQIVND (reference sequence). The CDR3 loop is CASSIFGSNQPQHF. CDR3 sequence (DNA): TGTGCCAGTAGCATATTCGGGAGCAATCAGCCCCAGCATTTT.

The gene calls are TRBV9 and TRBJ2-6; a possible D gene is TRBD2 (6 bases). CDR1 and CDR2 (germline): SGDLS, YYNGEE. The CDR3 runs to 19 residues. Trimming removed 4 bases at V and 1 base at J, with 21 bases between. The CDR3 loop is CASSTSPGTGSSGANVLTF. In nucleotides, the CDR3 is TGTGCCAGCAGCACCTCCCCCGGGACCGGGAGTTCTGGGGCCAACGTCCTGACTTTC.

The V call is TRBV10-2, the J call TRBJ1-1; 8 bases agree with TRBD1. The ends lost 7 bases at V and 6 bases at J; junction bases unmatched: 7. The CDR3 covers 13 residues. Germline values: CDR1 WSHSY, CDR2 SAAADI. In nucleotides, the CDR3 is TGCGCCAGCACGAGGACAGGGCTGGCTGAAGCTTTCTTT. Protein sequence: CASTRTGLAEAFF.

The chain has TRBV11-3 and TRBJ2-1, with D perhaps matching TRBD1 (6 bases). V was pared by 1 base and J by 9 bases, with 13 bases between. This CDR3 spans 14 amino acids. From germline, CDR1 is SGHNT and CDR2 YENEEA. CDR3 region: CASSLAAGVVEQFF. CDR3 in DNA: TGTGCCAGCAGCTTAGCCGCAGGGGTGGTTGAGCAGTTCTTC.

V usage is TRBV2 and J usage is TRBJ2-1; a possible D gene is TRBD1 (5 bases). V dropped 5 bases and J dropped 4 bases, with 6 bases sitting between them. Germline CDR1 SNHLY, CDR2 FYNNEI. This CDR3 is 12 amino acids long. Here the CDR3 reads CASSPGYNEQFF. The CDR3 coding sequence is TGTGCCAGCAGTCCAGGGTACAATGAGCAGTTCTTC.